The 27 T cell receptor beta chains listed next were all sequenced from one sample in a study of breast tumors, draining lymph nodes, adjacent tissues. TCRdb redid the calling of the multiplex PCR reads with MiXCR, one entry per CDR3 protein. The sample includes fewer than 250,000 distinct CDR3 sequences, roughly 32% of them seen just once. Samples came from axillary lymph nodes draining the breast cancer. Sample: axillary lymph node tissue. The source is a female donor with breast cancer. Some clones in this sample may be carry-over from other donors' samples.

A remark on this clonotype: A much more abundant neighbour one base away suggests this may be a read error. V usage is TRBV5-1 and J usage is TRBJ1-2; 7 positions match TRBD1. The junction had 11 bases not matched to a gene; V was cut back by 4 bases and J by 2 bases. Per germline, CDR1 SGHRS and CDR2 YFSETQ. This CDR3 is 16 amino acids long. The CDR3 region is CASSPGDRVNNYGYTF. CDR3 sequence (DNA): TGCGCCAGCAGCCCCGGTGACAGGGTAAACAACTATGGCTACACCTTC.

This clonotype was seen many times. The chain recombines TRBV20-1 with TRBJ2-3, with TRBD2 matching 15 bases. In germline, CDR1 is DFQATT, CDR2 SNEGSKA (reference sequence). V gave up 5 bases and J gave up 7 bases; unmatched junction bases: 7. This CDR3 has 15 amino acids. Here the CDR3 DNA reads TGCAGTGCTGCCCGGACTAGCGGGAGGGCTTATACGCAGTATTTT. The encoded protein is CSAARTSGRAYTQYF.

Details on this clonotype: A much larger clone differs from this one at a single base, so this may be a read error. The CDR3 DNA follows: TGTGCCAGCAGCTTGACTAGCGGGGCCTACGAGCAGTACTTC. Protein: CASSLTSGAYEQYF. The chain is built from TRBV5-4 and TRBJ2-7, with 10 bases that match TRBD2. The CDR3 has 14 amino acids. The V gene's germline CDR1 is SGHNT and CDR2 YYREEE (reference sequence). V trimming: 1 base; J trimming: 2 bases; junction bases outside the gene matches: 0.

On this clonotype itself: This may be a read error: a much more frequent sequence differs by one nucleotide. The V gene is TRBV6-1, the J gene TRBJ2-7; 7 bases are a match to TRBD2. The CDR3 runs to 14 residues. J lost 2 bases, V lost 11 bases, and 12 bases had no gene match. CDR1 is MNHNS and CDR2 is SASEGT in the germline V gene. The CDR3 protein is CARSSGGLAYEQYF. In DNA, the CDR3 is TGTGCCCGCTCCTCGGGGGGTCTCGCCTACGAGCAGTACTTC.

This clonotype showed up many times. This chain uses TRBV9 with TRBJ2-1; 7 bases line up with TRBD1. CDR3 length: 15 residues. J gave up 7 bases and V 4 bases, and 11 bases lay outside the gene matches. In germline, CDR1 is SGDLS, CDR2 YYNGEE. This chain's CDR3 is CASSTRDSPGNEQFF. The CDR3 coding sequence is TGTGCCAGCAGCACTAGGGACAGCCCGGGAAATGAGCAGTTCTTC.

As DNA, the CDR3 is TGTGCCAGCAGCCCAAGGGGCGGAGGGGCCGTAGAGACCCAGTACTTC. This translates into CASSPRGGGAVETQYF. The chain employs TRBV11-2 and TRBJ2-5; the D gene is possibly TRBD2 (6 bases). The CDR3 has 16 residues. The V gene lost 5 bases and the J gene lost 4 bases, with 20 bases spanning the gap. CDR1 SGHAT and CDR2 FQNNGV come from the germline V gene.

J is TRBJ1-2 and V is TRBV9; D uncertain. V was cut by 4 bases and J by 8 bases, with 15 bases left in between. This CDR3 has 13 residues. Germline CDR1 reads SGDLS; CDR2 reads YYNGEE. The CDR3 protein is CASSSLTGRGYTF. DNA for the CDR3: TGTGCCAGCAGCAGCCTGACCGGTCGGGGCTACACCTTC.

The table lists this clonotype with many counts. The V and J genes are TRBV28 and TRBJ1-2, with D maybe TRBD1 (5 bases). This CDR3 is 14 amino acids long. Germline V lookup: CDR1 MDHEN, CDR2 SYDVKM. V was cut by 4 bases and J by 5 bases, with 14 bases left in between. The CDR3 sequence: CASSYPGDLYGYTF. The CDR3 DNA reads as TGTGCCAGCAGTTACCCCGGGGACCTTTATGGCTACACCTTC.

This clonotype has a count of ten or more. This sequence joins TRBV19 and TRBJ2-7; perhaps TRBD2 as D (6 bases). The CDR3 contains 14 residues. Germline CDR1 LNHDA, CDR2 SQIVND (reference sequence). V was shortened by 3 bases and J by 3 bases, with 12 bases between the two germline ends. CDR3 protein: CASSIVGGGYEQYF. In nucleotides, the CDR3 is TGTGCCAGTAGTATTGTGGGAGGAGGCTACGAGCAGTACTTC.

This clonotype was observed many times. Germline is not matched at one junction end, which may reflect a read error. The chain recombines TRBV6-5 with TRBJ1-5; D gene unclear. CDR3 size: 16 residues. Germline V gene lookup returns CDR1 MNHEY and CDR2 SVGAGI. This CDR3 reads CASSHSRRVQPQPQHF. DNA for the CDR3: TGTGCCAGCAGTCACTCGAGAAGAGTACAGCCTCAGCCCCAGCATTTT.

The J gene is TRBJ2-3, the V gene TRBV7-3; a possible D gene is TRBD1 (5 bases). Gene TRBJ1-5 matches the end of the DNA better, so the J call may be wrong. This CDR3 is 15 amino acids long. Germline CDR1 and CDR2: SGHTA and FQGTGA. The CDR3 region is CASSPLPGGAEAQHF. DNA for the CDR3: TGTGCCAGCAGCCCACTCCCGGGGGGAGCTGAAGCGCAGCATTTT.

This clonotype was recorded at least ten times. This chain connects TRBV7-2 to TRBJ2-5, with D perhaps TRBD1 (6 bases). Trimming removed 1 base at V and 4 bases at J, with 13 bases between. Germline V gives CDR1 SGHTA, CDR2 FQGNSA. CDR3 length equals 15 residues. The CDR3 sequence: CASSLDQGKGETQYF. The CDR3 DNA sequence: TGTGCCAGCAGCTTAGACCAGGGGAAGGGAGAGACCCAGTACTTC. Complete variable domain (other parts from reference TRBV7-2 and TRBJ2-5): GAGVSQSPSNKVTEKGKDVELRCDPISGHTALYWYRQSLGQGLEFLIYFQGNSAPDKSGLPSDRFSAERTGGSVSTLTIQRTQQEDSAVYLCASSLDQGKGETQYFGPGTRLLVL.

The table lists this clonotype with many counts. The chain has TRBV5-1 and TRBJ2-7; 8 bases are a match to TRBD2. With 0 bases clipped from V and 5 bases from J, the junction kept 13 bases outside the gene matches. CDR1 and CDR2 (germline): SGHRS, YFSETQ. CDR3 length: 17 residues. This CDR3 is CASSLGELAALGDEQYF. CDR3 sequence (DNA): TGCGCCAGCAGCTTGGGGGAACTAGCGGCCTTAGGGGACGAGCAGTACTTC.

In regard to this clonotype: A much larger clone sits a single nucleotide away, making a read error possible. The chain joins TRBV5-1 to TRBJ1-2, with D tentatively TRBD1 (5 bases). Trimming shortened V by 0 bases and J by 6 bases, and 18 bases separated the two germline ends. The CDR3 is 16 residues long. Germline lookup yields CDR1 SGHRS and CDR2 YFSETQ. The CDR3 region is CASSLAGTVCDDGYTF. CDR3 coding DNA: TGCGCCAGCAGCTTGGCCGGGACGGTATGCGACGATGGCTACACCTTC.

This clonotype has more than one count but fewer than ten. A much larger clone sits a single nucleotide away, making a read error possible. The rearrangement joins TRBV6-6 to TRBJ1-2, with D maybe TRBD1 (6 bases). Germline CDR1 MNHNY, CDR2 SVGAGI (reference sequence). Trimming pared 5 bases from V and 6 bases from J, leaving 16 bases between. The CDR3 consists of 14 residues. The CDR3 protein is CASSHRGAFDGYTF. DNA for the CDR3: TGTGCCAGCAGTCATCGGGGGGCCTTCGATGGCTACACCTTC.

This clonotype was seen many times. The chain combines TRBV29-1 with TRBJ2-1; a weak D match, TRBD2 (6 bases). The germline gives CDR1 SQVTM, CDR2 ANQGSEA. CDR3 length equals 11 residues. CDR3 bases: TGCACCGGGGGACCGAGGAATGAGCAGTTCTTC. Its protein is CTGGPRNEQFF.

This clonotype has a count of ten or more. The chain recombines TRBV11-1 with TRBJ2-1; D unclear. Trimming left V 5 bases short and J 5 bases short, with 13 bases between. Germline V gene lookup returns CDR1 SGHAT and CDR2 FQDESV (reference sequence). This CDR3 contains 14 residues. CDR3 DNA sequence: TGTGCCAGCAGCGAGTTAAGGACCCACAATGAGCAGTTCTTC. Its translation: CASSELRTHNEQFF.

This clonotype was observed at least ten times. The rearrangement uses TRBV6-4 and TRBJ2-7, with 9 bases matching TRBD1. The CDR3 is 16 amino acids. Per germline, CDR1 MRHNA and CDR2 SNTAGT. V dropped 2 bases and J dropped 2; count of bases not matched to a gene: 7. The CDR3 spells CASSDRWDRVPYEQYF. The CDR3, as DNA: TGTGCCAGCAGTGACCGTTGGGACAGGGTCCCCTACGAGCAGTACTTC.

This clonotype has at least ten counts. The chain carries TRBV11-3 and TRBJ2-5, with D unresolved. This CDR3 has 13 residues. Germline CDR1 SGHNT, CDR2 YENEEA. V dropped 0 bases and J dropped 5 bases, with 7 bases sitting between them. The CDR3 loop is CASSLEGGETQYF. CDR3 DNA: TGTGCCAGCAGCTTAGAGGGTGGGGAGACCCAGTACTTC. Full variable domain (remainder filled in from reference TRBV11-3 and TRBJ2-5): EAGVVQSPRYKIIEKKQPVAFWCNPISGHNTLYWYLQNLGQGPELLIRYENEEAVDDSQLPKDRFSAERLKGVDSTLKIQPAELGDSAVYLCASSLEGGETQYFGPGTRLLVL.

This chain connects TRBV2 to TRBJ1-2; TRBD1 is a possible D gene (6 bases). Deletions cut 5 bases from V and 6 bases from J, with 16 bases between. The CDR3 totals 14 residues. Germline loops: CDR1 SNHLY, CDR2 FYNNEI. The CDR3 region is CASSPQGRSNGYTF. For the CDR3, the DNA is TGTGCCAGCAGTCCACAGGGAAGGTCCAATGGCTACACCTTC.

The chain couples TRBV5-1 to TRBJ2-5, with TRBD1 matching over 9 bases. The CDR3 runs 13 residues. Germline values: CDR1 SGHRS, CDR2 YFSETQ. V lost 6 bases, J lost 7 bases, and 7 bases stayed unmatched. CDR3 region: CASTRRGQGTQYF. The CDR3 coding sequence is TGCGCCAGCACCCGGAGGGGACAGGGGACCCAGTACTTC. The full variable domain, in which reference TRBV5-1 and TRBJ2-5 provide the parts outside the CDR3, is KAGVTQTPRYLIKTRGQQVTLSCSPISGHRSVSWYQQTPGQGLQFLFEYFSETQRNKGNFPGRFSGRQFSNSRSEMNVSTLELGDSALYLCASTRRGQGTQYFGPGTRLLVL.

There are many counts of this clonotype. This chain uses TRBV11-2 with TRBJ2-7; D possibly uses TRBD1 or TRBD2 (5 bases each). The CDR3 consists of 16 residues. Deletions cut 1 base from V and 4 bases from J, with 17 bases between. Germline V CDR1 and CDR2: SGHAT, FQNNGV. The CDR3, as DNA: TGTGCCAGCAGCTTAGGGGGACGCTCACGGAGATACGAGCAGTACTTC. This translates into CASSLGGRSRRYEQYF.

The V and J genes are TRBV15 and TRBJ1-6; D perhaps matches TRBD1 (5 bases). There are 17 residues in the CDR3. V was cut by 1 base and J by 8 bases, with 18 bases left in between. Germline loops: CDR1 LNHNV, CDR2 YYDKDF (reference sequence). CDR3 DNA sequence: TGTGCCACCAGCAGAGCCAAGTCCGGGACTGAGGATTCACCCCTCCACTTT. Translating it yields CATSRAKSGTEDSPLHF.

The chain employs TRBV20-1 and TRBJ2-5, with a weak D call TRBD2 (5 bases). The germline gives CDR1 DFQATT, CDR2 SNEGSKA (reference sequence). The CDR3 loop spans 13 amino acids. V was clipped by 7 bases and J by 11 bases, with 23 bases between them. CDR3 in DNA: TGCAGTGATCCCTACGGGGTAGCTGGTGGGCAGTACTTC. This codes for CSDPYGVAGGQYF.

Concerning this clonotype itself: A much bigger clone sits one base away, suggesting this may be a read error. The J gene is TRBJ2-5, the V gene TRBV28; tentative D call: TRBD1 (5 bases). Germline-derived CDR1 and CDR2 are MDHEN and SYDVKM. V was clipped by 2 bases and J by 5 bases, with 12 bases between them. CDR3 size: 14 residues. The chain's CDR3 is CASSLKGSGETQYF. CDR3 coding DNA: TGTGCCAGCAGTTTAAAGGGGTCAGGGGAGACCCAGTACTTC.

The chain uses TRBV7-9 and TRBJ1-3; D not resolved. Trimming pared 5 bases from V and 2 bases from J, leaving 16 bases between. In germline, CDR1 is SEHNR, CDR2 FQNEAQ (reference sequence). The CDR3 contains 16 residues. The chain's CDR3 is CASSPSRRVTGNTIYF. The CDR3 bases are TGTGCCAGCAGCCCATCCCGTCGGGTAACTGGAAACACCATATATTTT.

Ten or more counts support this clonotype. The chain joins TRBV7-2 to TRBJ2-5; TRBD2 might be the D (5 bases). The CDR3 runs to 16 residues. V was shortened by 0 bases and J by 2 bases, with 13 bases between the two germline ends. Germline-derived CDR1 and CDR2 are SGHTA and FQGNSA. DNA for the CDR3: TGTGCCAGCAGCTTAGCTTTCGAACCGGGGCAAGAGACCCAGTACTTC. Translated: CASSLAFEPGQETQYF. Based on the CDR3 plus reference TRBV7-2 and TRBJ2-5, the full variable domain is GAGVSQSPSNKVTEKGKDVELRCDPISGHTALYWYRQSLGQGLEFLIYFQGNSAPDKSGLPSDRFSAERTGGSVSTLTIQRTQQEDSAVYLCASSLAFEPGQETQYFGPGTRLLVL.